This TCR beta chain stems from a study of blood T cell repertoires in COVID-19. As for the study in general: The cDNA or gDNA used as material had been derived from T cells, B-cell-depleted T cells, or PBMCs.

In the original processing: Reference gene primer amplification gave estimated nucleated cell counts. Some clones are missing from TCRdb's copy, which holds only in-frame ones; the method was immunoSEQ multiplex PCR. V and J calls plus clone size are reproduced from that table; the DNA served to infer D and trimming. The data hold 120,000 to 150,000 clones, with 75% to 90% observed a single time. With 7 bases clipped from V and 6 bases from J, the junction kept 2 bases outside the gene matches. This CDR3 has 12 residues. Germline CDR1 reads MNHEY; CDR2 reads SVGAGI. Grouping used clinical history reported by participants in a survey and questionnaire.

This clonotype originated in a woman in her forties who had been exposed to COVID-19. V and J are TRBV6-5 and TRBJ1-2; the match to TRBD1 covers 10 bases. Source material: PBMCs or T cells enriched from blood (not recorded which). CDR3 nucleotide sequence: TGTGCCAGCACCGGGACAGGGGATGGCTACACCTTC. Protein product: CASTGTGDGYTF.